This T cell receptor beta chain was found in a study of shared clonotypes between healthy human individuals. Looking at the study overall: CD4 naive cells filled three plates per donor, CD4 memory three, CD8 naive two and CD8 memory one. Study-level points and caveats: Clonotypes that were shared across a few donors made up about 5.1% of naive CD4 clonotypes.

Naive CD8 isolation took CD45RO-negative cells positively selected for CCR7 and excluded terminally differentiated effector memory CD45RA+ cells. Each donor was a Caucasian adult residing in Nashville, Tennessee. V lost 8 bases to trimming and J lost 1 base; unmatched junction nucleotides: 3. This CDR3 has 13 residues. Germline CDR1 SNHLY, CDR2 FYNNEI. Repertoires were generated with immunoSEQ multiplex PCR, while TCRdb's copy carries only in-frame clones and drops some. This table holds around 2,000,000 clones, approximately 94% found once. This clone was observed a few times. Its cognate antigen is unknown.

The specimen sequenced was naive CD8+ T cells sorted from blood. This TCR was sampled from a man aged 18 to 30 in good health. V is TRBV2 and J is TRBJ2-5, with 8 bases identical to TRBD1. CDR3 nucleotide sequence: TGTGCCAGCCAACAGGGGGGCCAAGAGACCCAGTACTTC. Protein product: CASQQGGQETQYF.